Following are 27 T cell receptor beta chains from one sample sequenced in a study of vaccination effects on CD4 cells after COVID-19. The culture ran for roughly ten days before CD4+ T cells were isolated. Infection with SARS-CoV-2 occurred in the person between March and December 2020, and PCR confirmed it. Two doses of BNT162b2 or mRNA-1273 vaccine were administered to participants. Their recognized antigens are unknown. The method was immunoSEQ multiplex PCR; TCRdb's version includes in-frame clones alone and lacks a portion of them. Of 40,000 to 45,000 clones in the sample, approximately 82% are singletons; the top ten hold about 3.7%. The sample consisted of CD4+ T cells from PBMCs cultured without peptide, taken after COVID-19 vaccination. The receptors come from a human donor who had a prior SARS-CoV-2 infection.

The chain joins TRBV7-6 to TRBJ2-3, with a weak D call TRBD2 (6 bases). The CDR3 spans 15 residues. Trimming stripped 2 bases from V and 4 bases from J, with 13 bases between. Germline CDR1 reads SGHVS; CDR2 reads FNYEAQ. CDR3 amino acids: CASSLRLGLPDTQYF. The CDR3 bases are TGTGCCAGCAGCTTAAGACTAGGCCTCCCAGATACGCAGTATTTT. Drawing the rest from reference TRBV7-6 and TRBJ2-3, the complete variable domain is GAGVSQSPRYKVTKRGQDVALRCDPISGHVSLYWYRQALGQGPEFLTYFNYEAQQDKSGLPNDRFSAERPEGSISTLTIQRTEQRDSAMYRCASSLRLGLPDTQYFGPGTRLTVL.

The J gene is TRBJ1-2, the V gene TRBV5-1; 7 bases are a match to TRBD1. This CDR3 has 13 residues. Per germline, CDR1 SGHRS and CDR2 YFSETQ. Unmatched junction bases numbered 3, after V lost 4 bases and J lost 3 bases. The CDR3 spells CASSPTGDYGYTF. DNA for the CDR3: TGCGCCAGCAGCCCAACAGGGGACTATGGCTACACCTTC.

V and J are TRBV2 and TRBJ2-1, with unresolved D. This CDR3 spans 14 amino acids. Trimming removed 8 bases from V and 0 bases from J, with 11 bases in between. Germline CDR1 reads SNHLY; CDR2 reads FYNNEI. The chain's CDR3 is CASAEVSSYNEQFF. CDR3 bases: TGTGCCAGCGCCGAAGTGAGCTCCTACAATGAGCAGTTCTTC.

This chain uses TRBV13 with TRBJ1-2; 7 nucleotides line up with TRBD1. Germline lookup yields CDR1 PRHDT and CDR2 FYEKMQ (reference sequence). The CDR3 extends over 16 amino acids. The V and J ends lost 5 bases and 6 bases, in that order; junction bases with no gene match: 15. CDR3: CASSTQRMGQRNGYTF. The CDR3 coding sequence is TGTGCCAGCAGCACGCAAAGGATGGGACAGAGAAATGGCTACACCTTC.

This chain uses TRBV18 with TRBJ2-5; D not resolved. CDR3 length: 14 amino acids. The V gene's germline CDR1 is KGHSH and CDR2 LQKENI. The ends were cut back, 4 bases at V and 2 bases at J, with 11 bases in the middle. The CDR3 is CASSRGQEQETQYF. CDR3 nucleotides: TGTGCCAGCTCACGTGGGCAGGAGCAAGAGACCCAGTACTTC.

The chain joins TRBV5-1 to TRBJ2-3; tentatively, D is TRBD1 or TRBD2 (5 bases each). This CDR3 is 14 amino acids long. Germline CDR1 SGHRS, CDR2 YFSETQ. Between the trimmed V and J ends, which lost 2 bases and 2 bases, there was a span of 9 bases. This CDR3 reads CASSLRDHTDTQYF. CDR3 nucleotide sequence: TGCGCCAGCAGCTTAAGGGACCACACAGATACGCAGTATTTT.

This CDR3 reads CASSPRVQETQYF. In DNA form, the CDR3 reads TGTGCCAGCAGCCCCCGCGTACAAGAGACCCAGTACTTC. The chain has TRBV7-9 and TRBJ2-5, with unresolved D. CDR1 SEHNR and CDR2 FQNEAQ come from the germline V gene (reference sequence). CDR3 size: 13 residues. The V and J ends lost 5 bases and 2 bases respectively, with 9 bases between them.

This chain links TRBV5-6 with TRBJ2-7; 8 bases are shared with TRBD1. Trimming removed 1 base from V and 3 bases from J; junction bases left unmatched: 3. This CDR3 is 14 amino acids long. CDR1 is SGHDT, CDR2 YYEEEE, per germline. DNA of the CDR3: TGTGCCAGCAGCTTGATCGGACAGGGCTACGAGCAGTACTTC. This translates into CASSLIGQGYEQYF.

The chain recombines TRBV5-5 with TRBJ2-7, with TRBD2 as a possible D gene (5 bases). CDR1 is SGHKS, CDR2 YYEKEE, per germline (reference sequence). V lost 0 bases, J lost 9 bases, and 16 bases lay in between. The CDR3 consists of 14 residues. The CDR3 DNA is TGTGCCAGCAGCTTGGCGGAGAGGGTTCCGGCGCAGTACTTC. It is translated as CASSLAERVPAQYF.

A single count supports this clone. The chain uses TRBV18 and TRBJ2-3; D possibly corresponds to TRBD2 (6 bases). Germline assignment: CDR1 KGHSH and CDR2 LQKENI. The CDR3 has 14 residues. Between the trimmed V and J ends, which lost 1 base and 6 bases, there was a span of 11 bases. CDR3 loop: CASSPQGTEDTQYF. CDR3 DNA: TGTGCCAGCTCACCACAAGGGACTGAGGATACGCAGTATTTT.

This chain joins TRBV4-3 and TRBJ2-2; the D call may be TRBD1 or TRBD2 (5 bases each). Per germline, CDR1 LGHNA and CDR2 YSLEER. The CDR3 runs 16 residues. Deletions cut 0 bases from V and 8 bases from J, with 16 bases between. The CDR3 loop reads CASSQDMGDHAGELFF. The DNA for the CDR3 is TGCGCCAGCAGCCAAGATATGGGGGACCACGCGGGGGAGCTGTTTTTT.

The chain uses TRBV6-2 or TRBV6-3 and TRBJ2-2, with a tentative D call TRBD1 (6 bases). The germline V gene encodes CDR1 MNHEY and CDR2 SVGEGT. The CDR3 length is 16 residues. V was shortened by 7 bases and J by 5 bases, with 20 bases between the two germline ends. CDR3: CASTPTGTGSTGELFF. The CDR3 nucleotides are TGTGCCAGCACCCCAACAGGGACCGGTTCTACCGGGGAGCTGTTTTTT.

This clone was observed a handful of times. This chain joins TRBV3-1 (or the pseudogene TRBV3-2) and TRBJ1-4, with D hard to call. This CDR3 is 11 amino acids long. V was clipped by 1 base and J by 8 bases, with 2 bases between them. Germline V gene lookup returns CDR1 LGHDT and CDR2 YNNKEL (reference sequence). The CDR3: CASSQVEKLFF. The CDR3, as DNA: TGTGCCAGCAGCCAAGTCGAAAAACTGTTTTTT.

The V and J genes are TRBV24-1 and TRBJ1-3, with D hard to call. The germline CDR1 and CDR2 sequences are KGHDR and SFDVKD. There are 15 residues in the CDR3. The V end lost 4 bases, the J end lost 4 bases, and 13 bases lay between the germline ends. The DNA for the CDR3 is TGTGCCACCAGTGACCCCGGTTCAGCAGGAAACACCATATATTTT. The encoded protein is CATSDPGSAGNTIYF.

This sequence joins TRBV18 and TRBJ1-6; D is unclear. This CDR3 has 15 residues. V lost 3 bases to trimming and J lost 0 bases, with 6 bases between them. Looked up from germline, CDR1 is KGHSH and CDR2 is LQKENI. CDR3 protein: CASSPRSSYNSPLHF. In DNA, the CDR3 is TGTGCCAGCTCACCGAGGAGCTCCTATAATTCACCCCTCCACTTT.

CDR3 region: CASSQDGLAGRADTQYF. The CDR3 DNA follows: TGTGCCAGCAGCCAAGATGGTCTAGCGGGGAGAGCAGATACGCAGTATTTT. The chain links TRBV4-2 to TRBJ2-3, with 9 nucleotides matching TRBD2. The V gene's germline CDR1 is LGHNA and CDR2 YNFKEQ. This CDR3 comprises 17 residues. The J segment lost 4 bases and the V segment lost 0 bases, leaving 8 bases of the junction unmatched.

The chain carries TRBV6-2 or TRBV6-3 and TRBJ2-5, with D tentatively TRBD1 or TRBD2 (5 bases each). The length of the CDR3 is 18 residues. With 5 bases removed from V and 1 base from J, the gap between germline ends came to 23 bases. Germline lookup yields CDR1 MNHEY and CDR2 SVGEGT. The CDR3 DNA follows: TGTGCCAGCAGTGAGGGGACGCGAGGATGGGGGACCCAAGAGACCCAGTACTTC. It specifies CASSEGTRGWGTQETQYF.

The CDR3, as DNA: TGTGCCAGCAGCTTTGAGGGGCTTCAGCCCCAGCATTTT. Its protein product is CASSFEGLQPQHF. The gene calls are TRBV5-5 and TRBJ1-5; D perhaps matches TRBD1 (5 bases). This CDR3 has 13 amino acids. CDR1 is SGHKS, CDR2 YYEKEE, per germline (reference sequence). Trimming stripped 2 bases from V and 6 bases from J, with 9 bases between.

This clone has only a few counts. The rearrangement joins TRBV3-1 (or the pseudogene TRBV3-2) to TRBJ2-7; perhaps TRBD1 as D (6 bases). The CDR3 covers 16 residues. V was shortened by 4 bases and J by 3 bases, with 19 bases between the two germline ends. Germline CDR1 LGHDT, CDR2 YNNKEL (reference sequence). CDR3 sequence (DNA): TGTGCCAGCAGCCGACGCGTCGACAGGCCCGGCTACGAGCAGTACTTC. Its translation is CASSRRVDRPGYEQYF.

This clone was observed a handful of times. The gene calls are TRBV5-1 and TRBJ1-2; D gene ambiguous. Germline CDR1 reads SGHRS; CDR2 reads YFSETQ. V shed 2 bases and J shed 1 base, with 12 bases lying between them. The CDR3 is made up of 15 amino acids. The CDR3 region has the DNA TGCGCCAGCAGCTTAAGGTCCGGGAATAACTATGGCTACACCTTC. Encoded protein: CASSLRSGNNYGYTF.

The rearrangement links TRBV7-8 to TRBJ1-5, with 9 bases identical to TRBD1. Germline V gene lookup returns CDR1 SGHVS and CDR2 FQNEAQ. The CDR3 runs 14 residues. With 6 bases clipped from V and 5 bases from J, the junction kept 5 bases outside the gene matches. The DNA of the CDR3 is TGTGCCAGCAGTTCACAGGGGGCTGATCAGCCCCAGCATTTT. This encodes CASSSQGADQPQHF.

This clone came up once. This sequence joins TRBV4-3 and TRBJ1-4; 7 positions match TRBD1. The CDR3 is 16 amino acids. Germline V lookup: CDR1 LGHNA, CDR2 YSLEER. The V segment lost 1 base and the J segment 4 bases; nucleotides outside the gene matches: 6. The chain's CDR3 is CASSQGDREINEKLFF. The CDR3 region has the DNA TGCGCCAGCAGCCAAGGCGACAGGGAAATTAATGAAAAACTGTTTTTT.

The V gene is TRBV7-9, the J gene TRBJ1-6; D is unresolved. This CDR3 spans 16 amino acids. Per the germline V gene, CDR1 is SEHNR and CDR2 is FQNEAQ (reference sequence). Trimming removed 5 bases at V and 7 bases at J, with 18 bases between. CDR3 amino acids: CASSRHPAASNSPLHF. The CDR3, as DNA: TGTGCCAGCAGCCGCCACCCCGCAGCTTCGAATTCACCCCTCCACTTT.

This chain uses TRBV28 with TRBJ2-3, with a possible D match to TRBD2 (5 bases). The CDR3 has 13 amino acids. Looked up from germline, CDR1 is MDHEN and CDR2 is SYDVKM. V was shortened by 8 bases and J by 1 base, with 10 bases between the two germline ends. CDR3 nucleotides: TGTGCCAGCGTTCGGGGTGGCACAGATACGCAGTATTTT. Encoded protein: CASVRGGTDTQYF.

CDR3 amino acids: CASSLVPQVSYNSPLHF. In DNA form, the CDR3 reads TGCGCCAGCAGCTTGGTGCCTCAAGTCTCCTATAATTCACCCCTCCACTTT. The V call is TRBV5-1, the J call TRBJ1-6; D call uncertain. The V gene lost 0 bases and the J gene lost 0 bases, with 10 bases spanning the gap. The CDR3 has 17 amino acids. Germline loops: CDR1 SGHRS, CDR2 YFSETQ. Supplemented by reference TRBV5-1 and TRBJ1-6, the full variable domain reads KAGVTQTPRYLIKTRGQQVTLSCSPISGHRSVSWYQQTPGQGLQFLFEYFSETQRNKGNFPGRFSGRQFSNSRSEMNVSTLELGDSALYLCASSLVPQVSYNSPLHFGNGTRLTVT.

This clone has just a few counts. This chain connects TRBV5-6 to TRBJ1-1; 7 bases agree with TRBD1. The junction had 12 bases not matched to a gene; V was cut back by 4 bases and J by 3 bases. The germline V gene encodes CDR1 SGHDT and CDR2 YYEEEE. This CDR3 region has 16 residues. In DNA form, the CDR3 reads TGTGCCAGCAGCATGGGATCGACAGGGTATCACACTGAAGCTTTCTTT. Encoded protein: CASSMGSTGYHTEAFF.

The V call is TRBV4-2, the J call TRBJ2-2; D uncertain. This CDR3 spans 14 amino acids. The V and J ends lost 3 bases and 2 bases respectively, with 7 bases between them. From germline, CDR1 is LGHNA and CDR2 YNFKEQ. The CDR3 is CASSHRENTGELFF. The CDR3 nucleotides are TGTGCCAGCAGCCATAGGGAAAACACCGGGGAGCTGTTTTTT.